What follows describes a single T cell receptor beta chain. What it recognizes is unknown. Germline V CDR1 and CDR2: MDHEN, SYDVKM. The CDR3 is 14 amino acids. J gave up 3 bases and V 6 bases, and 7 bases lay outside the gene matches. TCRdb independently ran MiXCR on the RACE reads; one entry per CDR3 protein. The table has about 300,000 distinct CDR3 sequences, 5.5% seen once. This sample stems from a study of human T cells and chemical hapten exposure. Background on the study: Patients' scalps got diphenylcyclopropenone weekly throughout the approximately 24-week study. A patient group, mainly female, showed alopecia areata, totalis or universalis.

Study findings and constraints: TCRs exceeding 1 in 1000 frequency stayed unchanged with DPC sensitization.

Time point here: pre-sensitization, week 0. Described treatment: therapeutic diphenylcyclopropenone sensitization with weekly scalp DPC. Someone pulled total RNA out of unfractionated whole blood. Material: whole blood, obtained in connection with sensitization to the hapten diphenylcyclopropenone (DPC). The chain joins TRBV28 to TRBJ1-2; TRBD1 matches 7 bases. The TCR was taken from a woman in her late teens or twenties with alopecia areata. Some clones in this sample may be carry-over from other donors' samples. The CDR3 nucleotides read TGTGCCAGCAGACAGGGGTACATGCACTATGGCTACACCTTC. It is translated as CASRQGYMHYGYTF.